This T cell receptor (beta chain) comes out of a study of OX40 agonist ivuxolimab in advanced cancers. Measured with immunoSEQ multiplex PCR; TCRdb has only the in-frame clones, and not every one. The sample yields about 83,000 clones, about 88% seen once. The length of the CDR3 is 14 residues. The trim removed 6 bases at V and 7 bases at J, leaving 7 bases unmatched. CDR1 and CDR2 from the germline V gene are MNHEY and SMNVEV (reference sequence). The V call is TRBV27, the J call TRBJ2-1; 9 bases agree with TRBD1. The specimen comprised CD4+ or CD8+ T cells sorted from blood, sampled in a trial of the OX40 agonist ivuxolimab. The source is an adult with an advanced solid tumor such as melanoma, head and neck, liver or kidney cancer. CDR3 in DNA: TGTGCCAGCAGAACCGGGACAGGGAGGAATGAGCAGTTCTTC. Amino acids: CASRTGTGRNEQFF.